The following is a T cell receptor (beta chain) sequence with its context. Its antigen is as yet unknown. Sequencing used immunoSEQ multiplex PCR; TCRdb keeps in-frame clones, though not all of them. Here the sample spans about 26,000 clones, around 85% being singletons. The sample is drawn from a study of T cells in localized non-small cell lung cancer. General study findings and limits: Higher blood T cell density went with longer overall survival. Within adjacent lung there appeared a median around 55 of the top 100 tumor clones.

The CDR3 contains 13 residues. CDR1 and CDR2 from the germline V gene are SGHRS and YFSETQ. Trimming stripped 1 base from V and 2 bases from J, with 6 bases between. This sequence was found in a man between 40 and 70 years old with stage III squamous cell lung carcinoma. The specimen was peripheral blood, collected before any cancer treatment. This sequence joins TRBV5-1 and TRBJ1-2; D possibly corresponds to TRBD1 (5 bases). For the CDR3, the DNA is TGCGCCAGCAGCTTGAGGGGAAACTATGGCTACACCTTC. This codes for CASSLRGNYGYTF. Full variable domain (remainder filled in from reference TRBV5-1 and TRBJ1-2): KAGVTQTPRYLIKTRGQQVTLSCSPISGHRSVSWYQQTPGQGLQFLFEYFSETQRNKGNFPGRFSGRQFSNSRSEMNVSTLELGDSALYLCASSLRGNYGYTFGSGTRLTVV.